Shown below are 11 T cell receptor beta chains from a single sample sequenced in a study of beta chain features in type 1 diabetes. Since all of the isolated RNA was reverse transcribed, expressed TCRB transcripts were what got sequenced. Sequenced by immunoSEQ multiplex PCR; TCRdb stores in-frame clones only, minus some. Among a few hundred thousand clones listed, less than 15% were seen once. Sequenced input: naive CD4+ T cells from blood. The receptors come from a woman younger than 35 in good health.

The V gene is TRBV4-1, the J gene TRBJ2-7; no clear D. Trimming removed 0 bases from V and 2 bases from J, with 8 bases in between. CDR3 size: 14 residues. The V gene's germline CDR1 is MGHRA and CDR2 YSYEKL. The CDR3 is CASSQDTNPYEQYF. The CDR3 DNA reads as TGCGCCAGCAGCCAAGATACTAACCCCTACGAGCAGTACTTC.

The chain uses TRBV7-2 and TRBJ2-3; D gene uncertain. V was cut by 3 bases and J by 2 bases, with 3 bases left in between. The CDR3 sequence is 12 residues long. Germline CDR1 reads SGHTA; CDR2 reads FQGNSA. As DNA, the CDR3 is TGTGCCAGCAGCTTTAACACAGATACGCAGTATTTT. Protein product: CASSFNTDTQYF.

This clone was counted only a few times. This rearrangement joins TRBV18 to TRBJ1-4, with D perhaps matching TRBD1 (5 bases). Deletions cut 6 bases from V and 2 bases from J, with 10 bases between. CDR1 KGHSH and CDR2 LQKENI come from the germline V gene. This CDR3 contains 14 residues. CDR3 amino acids: CASSATETNEKLFF. In nucleotides, the CDR3 is TGTGCCAGCTCCGCGACAGAGACTAATGAAAAACTGTTTTTT.

The J gene is TRBJ2-7, the V gene TRBV7-9, with 9 nucleotides matching TRBD1. The CDR3 has 18 amino acids. V gave up 3 bases and J gave up 7 bases; unmatched junction bases: 19. From germline, CDR1 is SEHNR and CDR2 FQNEAQ (reference sequence). In nucleotides, the CDR3 is TGTGCCAGCAGCTTGAGCGCGGTCCGGGACAGGGTAATCGAGGAGCAGTACTTC. Protein product: CASSLSAVRDRVIEEQYF.

The table lists this clone with a few counts. The rearrangement uses TRBV27 and TRBJ1-1; D is unresolved. V gave up 2 bases and J gave up 4 bases, with 14 bases separating them. Germline loops: CDR1 MNHEY, CDR2 SMNVEV (reference sequence). The CDR3 runs 15 residues. The CDR3 nucleotides read TGTGCCAGCAGTTTAGGTTATAGGGAGGGCACTGAAGCTTTCTTT. Translated: CASSLGYREGTEAFF.

V usage is TRBV28 and J usage is TRBJ1-2, with D possibly being TRBD1 (6 bases). The V end was cut by 3 bases, the J end by 2 bases, with 10 bases between. CDR1 and CDR2 from the germline V gene are MDHEN and SYDVKM. The CDR3 runs to 14 residues. The CDR3 loop reads CASSLRGANYGYTF. The DNA of the CDR3 is TGTGCCAGCAGTTTGCGGGGGGCGAACTATGGCTACACCTTC.

The table lists this clone with a count of one. The chain combines TRBV18 with TRBJ2-7; 8 positions match TRBD1. Germline loops: CDR1 KGHSH, CDR2 LQKENI. The length of the CDR3 is 15 residues. With 3 bases clipped from V and 6 bases from J, the junction kept 10 bases outside the gene matches. CDR3 region: CASSPVPGTGGEQYF. The CDR3 DNA follows: TGTGCCAGCTCACCCGTCCCCGGAACAGGGGGCGAGCAGTACTTC. Filled out from reference TRBV18 and TRBJ2-7, the complete variable domain reads NAGVMQNPRHLVRRRGQEARLRCSPMKGHSHVYWYRQLPEEGLKFMVYLQKENIIDESGMPKERFSAEFPKEGPSILRIQQVVRGDSAAYFCASSPVPGTGGEQYFGPGTRLTVT.

The chain has TRBV5-1 and TRBJ1-1, with D maybe TRBD1 (6 bases). The CDR3 loop spans 14 amino acids. The V gene lost 0 bases and the J gene lost 5 bases, with 11 bases spanning the gap. Germline V gene data show CDR1 as SGHRS and CDR2 as YFSETQ. CDR3 protein: CASSLGTGTTEAFF. The CDR3, as DNA: TGCGCCAGCAGCTTGGGCACAGGGACAACTGAAGCTTTCTTT. Full variable domain (outside the CDR3, taken from reference TRBV5-1 and TRBJ1-1): KAGVTQTPRYLIKTRGQQVTLSCSPISGHRSVSWYQQTPGQGLQFLFEYFSETQRNKGNFPGRFSGRQFSNSRSEMNVSTLELGDSALYLCASSLGTGTTEAFFGQGTRLTVV.

The chain uses TRBV15 and TRBJ2-7; 10 bases match TRBD1. The trim removed 5 bases at V and 2 bases at J, leaving 6 bases unmatched. There are 15 residues in the CDR3. Germline CDR1 LNHNV, CDR2 YYDKDF (reference sequence). The DNA of the CDR3 is TGTGCCACCAGCCGTGACAGGGGGCGCACCTACGAGCAGTACTTC. Residues: CATSRDRGRTYEQYF.

The chain combines TRBV4-3 with TRBJ2-7; TRBD1 matches at 8 bases. Germline V gene lookup returns CDR1 LGHNA and CDR2 YSLEER. This CDR3 has 16 amino acids. V lost 0 bases and J lost 5; bases outside the gene matches: 9. CDR3 in amino acids: CASSQDLRRGLDEQYF. CDR3 bases: TGCGCCAGCAGCCAAGATCTGCGCAGGGGGCTGGACGAGCAGTACTTC.

This clone was counted a few times. The chain has TRBV7-9 and TRBJ2-3; TRBD2 aligns across 7 bases. The CDR3 is 17 residues long. CDR1 and CDR2 (germline): SEHNR, FQNEAQ (reference sequence). V gave up 5 bases and J gave up 4 bases; unmatched junction bases: 15. This CDR3 reads CASSPRGGGNHPDTQYF. In nucleotides, the CDR3 is TGTGCCAGCAGCCCCCGTGGGGGGGGGAACCACCCAGATACGCAGTATTTT.